The source of this T cell receptor beta chain is a study of cytomegalovirus exposure and HLA in healthy donors. Vbeta (60) and Jbeta (13) primers were used in the PCR. The repertoire was sequenced with immunoSEQ multiplex PCR; TCRdb's copy has only in-frame clones and lacks some. This sample yields around 120,000 clones, of which about 85% are seen a single time; 1.7% belongs to the top ten. V lost 0 bases and J 2 bases, leaving 8 bases between the germline ends. The CDR3 loop spans 14 amino acids. Germline-derived CDR1 and CDR2 are SGDLS and YYNGEE. The source material was PBMCs. The chain combines TRBV9 with TRBJ2-5; tentative D call: TRBD2 (5 bases). The source of this sequence is a boy younger than 18 in good health and CMV-seronegative. This CDR3 reads CASSVGTGQETQYF. The DNA of the CDR3 is TGTGCCAGCAGCGTAGGTACGGGACAAGAGACCCAGTACTTC.